This paragraph covers one T cell receptor (beta chain) sequence. The clone's antigen remains unknown. Base qualities are not at hand, and no much larger clone is one base apart. CDR1 and CDR2, looked up from the germline V gene (reference sequence), are LGHDT and YNNKEL. V loses 0 bases at its end and J loses 8 bases; junction bases beyond the gene matches: 13. Including cysteine and phenylalanine, the CDR3 has 17 amino acids. CDR3 DNA is the only sequence kept; it has 51 bases, read in frame from the first base. The sample's treatment or condition label is to be understood as: live attenuated yellow fever vaccine strain. Two biological replicates of bulk PBMCs were collected at each blood-draw timepoint. A standard Ficoll-Paque protocol was used to isolate PBMCs from peripheral blood. TriZol was used to extract RNA from bulk PBMCs, CD4 and CD8 fractions, and dextramer-positive and dextramer-negative fractions.

This sample is part of a study of T cells after yellow fever vaccination (dated by TCRdb to about 2019). In terms of the full investigation: Libraries from fractions with low cell numbers were prepared with the SMART-Seq v4 Ultra Low Input RNA kit. To follow T-cell clones before and after both primary and booster YFV17D yellow fever vaccination, bulk TCR alpha and beta repertoires underwent longitudinal sequencing. Two healthy male donors, one aged 18 to 29 and one aged 30 to 40 years, were included in the cohort. Blood was collected at multiple timepoints before and after primary and secondary immunization, and bulk PBMC replicates and cell subsets were isolated.

Synthesis of TCR cDNA relied on 5'RACE template switching, a step that introduced a universal primer site along with unique molecular identifiers. Priming of cDNA synthesis was performed from both the TCR alpha and TCR beta constant segments. Libraries were amplified in two PCR steps, with sample barcodes and sequencing adapters added in the second step. Sequencing of the libraries was done on either Illumina HiSeq 2500 (2x100 bp) or NovaSeq (2x150 bp). In the paper's pipeline: Reads were demultiplexed and collapsed into UMI consensus sequences with MIGEC, and V(D)J alignment was performed with MiXCR. Clonotypes responding to the vaccine were identified with edgeR on replicate PBMC samples, with the criteria of FDR below 0.01 and a log2 fold change above 5 up to day 15. Each bulk clonotype was labeled CD4 or CD8 based on which sequenced repertoire, CD4 or CD8, contained the clonotype at higher abundance. Starting from the raw public reads, TCRdb applied fastp trimming at Q25, assembled clones with MiXCR and retained in-frame beta chains. Merged by CDR3 protein, the rows form single entries marked with the most common genes and DNA. These V and J calls derive from TCRdb rather than the authors' analysis. The sample records some 600,000 distinct CDR3 sequences, roughly an eighth of which are singletons. More than 12% of the sample belongs to the ten largest clones.

Study-wide conclusions, independent of this receptor: Only two donors were included in the study, so the extent to which the findings can be generalized is limited. A small share of clonotypes occurred in both CD4 and CD8 compartments, likely arising from convergent recombination. After the booster, most of the clones that had expanded following primary vaccination were detected again (roughly 97% of CD4 and around 88% of CD8), which suggests that memory was broadly maintained. Because abundant contaminating clonotypes from the bulk population could be contained in FACS-sorted repertoires, computational filtering was required. The secondary T-cell response was found to be weaker but faster than the primary response, with a peak reached on day 5 rather than on day 15.

This material consisted of PBMCs, taken on the day of the yellow fever booster vaccination. The clonotype comes from a young man who received the YFV17D yellow fever vaccine. The receptor chain draws on TRBV3-1 and TRBJ2-1; a stretch of 7 junction bases matches TRBD2. The nucleotides read TGTGCCAGCAGCCAAGATTGGGGGGGGTCCGTCCTGGATGAGCAGTTCTTC. This codes for CASSQDWGGSVLDEQFF.